This record covers a single T cell receptor (beta chain). The antigen is undetermined. Both 60 Vbeta primers and 13 Jbeta primers went into the PCR. TCRdb's copy holds only in-frame clones and misses some; the assay was immunoSEQ multiplex PCR. The table has around 160,000 clones, around 80% seen once. This sample stems from a study of cytomegalovirus exposure and HLA in healthy donors. Study-wide findings and caveats: Most of the TCR beta V segments (in an earlier analysis) were productive either about 90% or about 30% of the time. Cytomegalovirus-associated TCR beta chains were listed, numbering 150 to 200.

The V end was cut by 5 bases, the J end by 14 bases, with 22 bases between. Germline loops: CDR1 SGHRS, CDR2 YFSETQ. The CDR3 is made up of 13 amino acids. What was sequenced was PBMCs. The rearrangement joins TRBV5-1 to TRBJ2-5; possible D gene TRBD2, 6 bases. The receptor's source is a male donor in good health and CMV-seronegative. The CDR3 DNA follows: TGCGCCAGCAGTTCGGGACCTGGGAGCGGGCCCTACTTC. Translating gives CASSSGPGSGPYF. The full variable domain, completed using reference TRBV5-1 and TRBJ2-5, is KAGVTQTPRYLIKTRGQQVTLSCSPISGHRSVSWYQQTPGQGLQFLFEYFSETQRNKGNFPGRFSGRQFSNSRSEMNVSTLELGDSALYLCASSSGPGSGPYFGPGTRLLVL.